A selection of T cell receptor beta chains follows, all from one sample in a study of blood T cells in healthy people across ages. TCRdb fed the 5' RACE reads into MiXCR, producing one record per CDR3 protein. The sample holds roughly 800,000 distinct CDR3 sequences, 58% seen once. Sequenced input: blood. The source of these receptors is a man aged 25 to 40 in good health. The CDR3 runs from the conserved cysteine through the conserved F or W. Rows may omit the clone size; those that give it use once, few, many or a size class.

>TRBJ2-3|TRBV6-2/TRBV6-3|.
CASSDPGRIWDTQYF
>TRBJ2-3|TRBV20-1|once
CSAKQGAVDTQYF
>TRBJ2-1|TRBV28|.
CASSSRAAIRLGYNEQFF
>TRBJ1-5|TRBV7-2|.
CASSLGPYQPQHF
>TRBJ2-5|TRBV24-1|few
CATSDFETQYF
>TRBJ2-6|TRBV4-3|.
CASSQVYSGANVLTF
>TRBJ1-1|TRBV6-5|.
CASSSTDSGTEAFF
>TRBJ2-2|TRBV6-6|.
CASSYYRVAGELFF
>TRBJ2-7|TRBV7-9|.
CASSSVVTLAGGVYEQYF
>TRBJ1-1|TRBV4-2|.
CASSQDDGGWNTEAFF
>TRBJ2-3|TRBV6-5|.
CASSYSALSTDTQYF
>TRBJ2-1|TRBV7-2|.
CASSRLAEPNEQFF
>TRBJ2-5|TRBV12-3/TRBV12-4|.
CASSFGLAGEYQETQYF
>TRBJ1-5|TRBV18|.
CASSFGQAGDQPQHF
>.|TRBV20-1|once
CSVAGNNEQYF
>TRBJ1-2|TRBV29-1|.
CSARLGPGIGYTF
>TRBJ1-5|TRBV7-2|.
CASSLGQGANQPQHF
>TRBJ2-5|TRBV29-1|.
CSVRRGVRVVETQYF
>TRBJ2-5|TRBV20-1|many
CSASYIKTPETQYF
>TRBJ2-5|TRBV12-3/TRBV12-4|many
CASSNWGEETQYF